These 10 T cell receptor beta chains were all obtained from the same sample, sequenced in a study of blood T cell repertoires in COVID-19 (TCRdb year 2020). Preparation of the library involved the immunoSEQ multiplex PCR assay. TCRdb mirrors the immuneACCESS table, restricted to in-frame sequences. Some clones are absent from its copies; in checked studies, under half trace to an unresolved V gene, and the reason for the others is unknown. Within this sample are about 100,000 clones, with around 90% of them counted one time only. 2.4% of the sample lies in the top ten. Sequencing input: peripheral blood. The receptor set was obtained from a human donor in a cohort sampled during active COVID-19.

The chain carries TRBV7-6 and TRBJ1-1; a possible D gene is TRBD1 (6 bases). The CDR3 spans 15 residues. Germline values: CDR1 SGHVS, CDR2 FNYEAQ. The germline V and J ends were trimmed by 5 bases and 4 bases, with 17 bases remaining between them. For the CDR3, the DNA is TGTGCCAGCAGCCCTCGGGGGGGCGCGGTCACTGAAGCTTTCTTT. This gives the protein CASSPRGGAVTEAFF.

CDR3 region: CASTLRGAGKTQYF. The CDR3 DNA sequence: TGTGCCAGCACCCTCCGGGGTGCTGGAAAGACCCAGTACTTC. The chain combines TRBV28 with TRBJ2-5; possibly TRBD2 for D (5 bases). The germline CDR1 and CDR2 sequences are MDHEN and SYDVKM. Trimming left V 7 bases short and J 6 bases short, with 18 bases between. The CDR3 spans 14 residues.

The chain is built from TRBV19 and TRBJ2-1, with 10 positions matching TRBD2. Germline CDR1 is LNHDA and CDR2 is SQIVND (reference sequence). The CDR3 length is 17 residues. Trimming removed 4 bases from V and 0 bases from J; junction bases left unmatched: 6. CDR3 DNA: TGTGCCAGTAGTAGGCTAGCGGGGGCCAGCTCCTACAATGAGCAGTTCTTC. Translated, it gives CASSRLAGASSYNEQFF.

This clone was found many times. This rearrangement joins TRBV9 to TRBJ2-1; D not resolved. Germline-derived CDR1 and CDR2 are SGDLS and YYNGEE. There are 15 residues in the CDR3. V was cut by 0 bases and J by 10 bases, with 17 bases left in between. CDR3 sequence reads: CASSVDQAPRREQFF. CDR3 nucleotides: TGTGCCAGCAGCGTAGATCAGGCTCCCCGTAGGGAGCAGTTCTTC.

The chain carries TRBV9 and TRBJ1-5, with 9 bases lining up with TRBD1. The V segment lost 5 bases and the J segment 6 bases; nucleotides outside the gene matches: 6. This CDR3 has 14 amino acids. Germline V CDR1 and CDR2: SGDLS, YYNGEE. The CDR3, as DNA: TGTGCCAGCAGTCAGGGACAGGGTCCTCAGCCCCAGCATTTT. It specifies CASSQGQGPQPQHF.

In its sample, this clone was seen once. The rearrangement uses TRBV28 and TRBJ2-2; TRBD2 matches 7 bases. Trimming removed 1 base from V and 0 bases from J; junction bases left unmatched: 8. Per germline, CDR1 MDHEN and CDR2 SYDVKM. This CDR3 contains 18 residues. DNA for the CDR3: TGTGCCAGCAGTTTATTATACCTGAGCGGGACGAACACCGGGGAGCTGTTTTTT. Residues: CASSLLYLSGTNTGELFF.

The V and J genes are TRBV15 and TRBJ2-3, with TRBD1 identical over 8 bases. From germline, CDR1 is LNHNV and CDR2 YYDKDF (reference sequence). CDR3 length: 15 amino acids. Trimming removed 5 bases from V and 3 bases from J; junction bases left unmatched: 7. CDR3 in amino acids: CATSEEDRATDTQYF. The CDR3 DNA reads TGTGCCACCAGCGAAGAGGACAGGGCGACAGATACGCAGTATTTT.

This chain uses TRBV28 with TRBJ2-2, with TRBD1 as a possible D gene (5 bases). V lost 4 bases to trimming and J lost 5 bases, with 20 bases between them. In germline, CDR1 is MDHEN, CDR2 SYDVKM. The CDR3 totals 17 residues. CDR3 nucleotides: TGTGCCAGCAGTTCCCCCGGAGCAGGGATGAGGACCGGGGAGCTGTTTTTT. Translated, it gives CASSSPGAGMRTGELFF.

The chain joins TRBV9 to TRBJ2-1; the match to TRBD2 covers 9 bases. The V gene's germline CDR1 is SGDLS and CDR2 YYNGEE. With V trimmed by 0 bases and J by 6 bases, 7 bases remained unmatched. The CDR3 runs 16 residues. The CDR3 sequence is CASSVEAGGRGNEQFF. The DNA for the CDR3 is TGTGCCAGCAGCGTAGAGGCGGGAGGGAGGGGCAATGAGCAGTTCTTC.

V usage is TRBV28 and J usage is TRBJ2-5; a weak D match, TRBD2 (5 bases). Germline V CDR1 and CDR2: MDHEN, SYDVKM. The CDR3 is 15 amino acids. Trimming shortened V by 1 base and J by 1 base, and 10 bases separated the two germline ends. CDR3 residues: CASSLYRGGQETQYF. For the CDR3, the DNA is TGTGCCAGCAGTTTATACCGAGGAGGCCAAGAGACCCAGTACTTC.